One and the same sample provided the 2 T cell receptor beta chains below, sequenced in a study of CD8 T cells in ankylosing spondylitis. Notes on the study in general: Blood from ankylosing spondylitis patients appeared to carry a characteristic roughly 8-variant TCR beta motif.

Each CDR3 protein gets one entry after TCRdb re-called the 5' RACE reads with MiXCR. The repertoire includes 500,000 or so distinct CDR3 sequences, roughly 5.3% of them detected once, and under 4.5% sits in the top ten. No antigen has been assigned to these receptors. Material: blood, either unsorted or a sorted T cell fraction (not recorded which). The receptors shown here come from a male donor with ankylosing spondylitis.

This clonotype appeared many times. This CDR3 is CAISETGSGTEAFF. The CDR3 nucleotides are TGTGCCATCAGTGAAACCGGGAGTGGCACTGAAGCTTTCTTT. The V gene is TRBV10-3, the J gene TRBJ1-1; D not certain. Deletions cut 3 bases from V and 4 bases from J, with 12 bases between. In germline, CDR1 is ENHRY, CDR2 SYGVKD. The CDR3 covers 14 residues.

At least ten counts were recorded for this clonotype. CDR3 bases: TGTGCCAGCAGCCCCTGGCGTGACACCGGGGAGCTGTTTTTT. Translated, it gives CASSPWRDTGELFF. The chain employs TRBV7-2 and TRBJ2-2; no definite D call. Germline loops: CDR1 SGHTA, CDR2 FQGNSA. The germline V and J ends were trimmed by 5 bases and 3 bases, with 10 bases remaining between them. The CDR3 sequence is 14 residues long.